This T cell receptor beta chain was retrieved from a study of human T cells and chemical hapten exposure (dated by TCRdb to the early 2020s). Regarding the complete study: For sensitization, 2% DPC in acetone was applied to a 2 cm by 2 cm area of upper inner arm skin. Throughout the roughly 25-week study period, patients were also given weekly therapeutic DPC doses on the scalp. Patch testing was performed on the upper back with Finn chambers containing 0.01% DPC, and the patch tests were scored after 6 days according to International Contact Dermatitis Research Group standards. Alopecia areata with under or over 50% scalp involvement, alopecia totalis and alopecia universalis were represented in the patient cohort, which was mostly female. Libraries were combined into a pool for sequencing, and differences in TCR yield between samples came mainly from small differences in library volumes within the pool. The study tracked peripheral blood TCR repertoire changes in vivo during primary and secondary sensitization to the hapten diphenylcyclopropenone (DPC) in alopecia patients. Patient blood was sampled pre-sensitization (week 0) and at 2, 6 and about 24 weeks after DPC sensitization. Some 29 alopecia patients provided blood for TCR sequencing at one to four time points (pre-sensitization, 2, 6 and 24 weeks).

Results and caveats for the whole study, not just this receptor: Patch test score correlated positively with the number of PT1 expanded TCRs, reaching significance at thresholds 8, 16 and 32 but not at 4. Compared with pre-sensitization or healthy control sets, expanded TCRs formed significantly more large CDR3 similarity clusters, which is consistent with antigen-driven responses. Repeated subsampling changed both the strength of the expansion versus patch-test correlation and the threshold at which the correlation became significant. The number of TCRs above 1 in 1000 frequency did not change with DPC sensitization; there was no evidence of global repertoire structure alterations. All patients had alopecia, a presumed autoimmune disease, so their immune response might differ from that of healthy individuals.

The time point label corresponds to: patch test 1, 2 weeks after DPC sensitization. Explained via the paper, the treatment or condition label denotes: therapeutic diphenylcyclopropenone sensitization with weekly scalp DPC. At every patch-test visit, the blood draw took place before the patch test was put on. Eligible patients were aged 18 to 70, diagnosed with alopecia, deemed suitable for DPC therapy, and excluded if pregnant. Total RNA was isolated from unfractionated whole blood collected in Tempus Blood RNA tubes. This clonotype was seen many times. Its antigen is still unknown. It has no much larger one-base neighbor in the sample; base qualities were not kept. Preparation of the library involved RACE. Sequencing instrument: NextSeq 500. During library preparation, unique molecular identifiers were attached to individual cDNA molecules so that TCRs could be counted quantitatively and reproducibly. For every blood RNA sample, sequencing covered both the TCR alpha and TCR beta chains. On the authors' methods: The median number of TCRs per sample was roughly 94,000, ranging from roughly 23,224 to 690,600. V, J and CDR3 annotation of the TCR reads was carried out using the Decombinator software suite. Every sample was subsampled to the same number of TCRs (28,000) for the PS versus PT1 abundance plots. Expanded TCRs were defined as absent before sensitization and observed at least eight times at the 2-week time point. TCRdb reanalyzed the raw reads on its own, using fastp at Q25 for trimming and MiXCR for clone calling, and kept in-frame beta chains. Rows are unified per CDR3 protein, each entry keeping the most common DNA and genes. None of the V and J calls come from the authors' own analysis; TCRdb made them. This sample lists some 50,000 distinct CDR3 sequences; 7.5% to 10% were detected once. Of the sample, about 14% is held by the ten largest clones.

Taken from the germline V gene, the CDR1 and CDR2 loops are MNHNS and SASEGT. The trim is 7 bases for V and 11 bases for J, with a gap of 17 bases between the germline ends. The CDR3 holds 12 amino acids from the cysteine to the phenylalanine. Only the CDR3 DNA stays, 36 bases, in frame from base 1. The starting material was whole blood, obtained in connection with sensitization to the hapten diphenylcyclopropenone (DPC). The sequence joins TRBV6-1 to TRBJ1-1, with no confidently assigned D gene. This sequence was found in a woman aged 40 to 50 with alopecia areata. Some clones in this sample may be carry-over from other donors' samples. The nucleotides are TGTGCCAGCACAGGCAGGCTTGCTGCGGCTTTCTTT. Translation gives CASTGRLAAAFF.